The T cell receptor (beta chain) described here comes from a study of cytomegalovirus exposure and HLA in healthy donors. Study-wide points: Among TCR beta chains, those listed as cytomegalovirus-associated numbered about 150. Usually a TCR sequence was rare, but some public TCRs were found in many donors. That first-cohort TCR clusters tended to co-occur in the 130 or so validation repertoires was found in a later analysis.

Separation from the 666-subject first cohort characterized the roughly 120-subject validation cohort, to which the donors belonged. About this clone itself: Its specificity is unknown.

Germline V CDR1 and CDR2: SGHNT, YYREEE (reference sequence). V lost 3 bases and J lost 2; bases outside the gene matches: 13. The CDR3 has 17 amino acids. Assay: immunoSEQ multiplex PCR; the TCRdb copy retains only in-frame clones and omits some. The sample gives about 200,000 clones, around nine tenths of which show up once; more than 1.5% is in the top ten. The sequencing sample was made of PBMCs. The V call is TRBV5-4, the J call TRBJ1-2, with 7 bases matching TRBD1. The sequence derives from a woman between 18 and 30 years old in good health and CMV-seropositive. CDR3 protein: CASSSSAGTAKNYGYTF. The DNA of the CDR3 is TGTGCCAGCAGCTCAAGTGCCGGGACAGCAAAAAACTATGGCTACACCTTC.